This T cell receptor beta chain stems from a study of OX40 agonist ivuxolimab in advanced cancers. Trimming shortened V by 1 base and J by 2 bases, and 15 bases separated the two germline ends. Germline V gene sequence: CDR1 SQVTM, CDR2 ANQGSEA. The CDR3 is made up of 15 amino acids. For this clone: What it binds is not known.

Overall study results and limits: Partial responders dosed at 0.1-3.0 mg/kg displayed clonal expansion ranking among the lowest.

Profiled with immunoSEQ multiplex PCR; TCRdb holds only in-frame clones, not every one. In the table there are 35,000 to 55,000 clones, 80% to 90% of which are singletons. The TCR sequence derives from an adult with an advanced solid tumor such as melanoma, head and neck, liver or kidney cancer. The chain combines TRBV29-1 with TRBJ2-7; D not resolved. The input for sequencing was CD4+ or CD8+ T cells sorted from blood, taken in a trial of the OX40 agonist ivuxolimab. The CDR3 loop reads CSVEGAREAPYEQYF. The CDR3 DNA reads TGCAGCGTTGAAGGGGCTCGCGAGGCCCCCTACGAGCAGTACTTC.